The entry that follows covers one T cell receptor beta chain sequence. This sample was taken from a study of blood T cell repertoires in COVID-19. Study-level information: In each case, the material was cDNA or gDNA derived from T cells, B-cell-depleted T cells, or PBMCs.

Data came from immunoSEQ multiplex PCR; TCRdb stores just in-frame clones and leaves some out. This table holds around 270,000 clones, about 87% found once. The V gene lost 10 bases and the J gene lost 0 bases, with 15 bases spanning the gap. CDR3 length: 14 residues. CDR1 is SGHTA and CDR2 is FQGNSA in the germline V gene. This clonotype was obtained from a woman between 40 and 55 years old who had been exposed to COVID-19. The chain links TRBV7-2 to TRBJ1-2; tentative D call: TRBD1 (5 bases). Input material: PBMCs or T cells enriched from blood (not recorded which). This chain's CDR3 is CATLPGLANYGYTF. Here the CDR3 DNA reads TGTGCCACCCTACCAGGGTTAGCTAACTATGGCTACACCTTC. Based on the CDR3 plus reference TRBV7-2 and TRBJ1-2, the full variable domain is GAGVSQSPSNKVTEKGKDVELRCDPISGHTALYWYRQSLGQGLEFLIYFQGNSAPDKSGLPSDRFSAERTGGSVSTLTIQRTQQEDSAVYLCATLPGLANYGYTFGSGTRLTVV.